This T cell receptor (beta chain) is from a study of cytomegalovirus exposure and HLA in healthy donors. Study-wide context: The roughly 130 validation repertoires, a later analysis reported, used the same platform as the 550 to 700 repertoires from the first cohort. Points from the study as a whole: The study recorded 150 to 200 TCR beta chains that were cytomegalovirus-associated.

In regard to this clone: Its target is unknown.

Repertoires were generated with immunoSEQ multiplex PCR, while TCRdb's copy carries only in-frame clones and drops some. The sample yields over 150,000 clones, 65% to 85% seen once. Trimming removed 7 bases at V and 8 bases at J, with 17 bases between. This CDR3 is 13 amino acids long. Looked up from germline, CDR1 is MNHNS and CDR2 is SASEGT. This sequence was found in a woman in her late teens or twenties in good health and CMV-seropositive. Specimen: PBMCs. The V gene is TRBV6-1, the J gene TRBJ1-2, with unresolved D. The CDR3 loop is CASTSVLNSGYTF. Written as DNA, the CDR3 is TGTGCCAGCACTTCGGTCCTCAACTCCGGCTACACCTTC.